This T cell receptor beta chain was found in a study of Ad26.COV2.S vaccination and SARS-CoV-2 variants (dated by TCRdb to the early 2020s). Background for the entire study: Vaccine-arm donors were drawn from COV1001, a multicentre, randomized, double-blind, placebo-controlled phase I-IIa trial of Ad26.COV2.S in healthy adults. The TCR-sequenced set comprised about 32 samples: roughly 19 Ad26.COV2.S vaccine recipients, 5 placebo recipients and 8 SARS-CoV-2 convalescent individuals. Participants in the trial were split at random into five groups of five each, receiving low-dose or high-dose Ad26.COV2.S once or twice, or else placebo on both occasions. Ad26.COV2.S was administered intramuscularly at 5 x 10^10 or 1 x 10^11 viral particles, either as a single shot or as two shots given 56 days apart. Investigators did not know the trial group allocation while performing experiments and assessing outcomes. TCRbeta repertoire sequencing served as the tool for gauging how specific and how broad the SARS-CoV-2-reactive T cell receptors were following Ad26.COV2.S vaccination. What the research found in general, with its limitations: After vaccination, spike-specific CD8+ and CD4+ T cell responses were reported to show substantial breadth. The study lacked the statistical power to compare responses across vaccine doses or regimens. Spike-specific TCR breadth was higher in Ad26.COV2.S recipients than in placebo recipients (P = 0.0014). Comparable non-spike TCR breadth was observed between vaccine and placebo recipients, consistent with only spike being contained in the vaccine. The authors noted that the TCR breadth and depth analyses may have underestimated total T cell responses.

As regards this clone: No antigen is known for it. No much larger clonotype is one base removed from it; base qualities were not supplied.

TCRbeta CDR3 regions were sequenced with the immunoSEQ Assay. After extraction, genomic DNA underwent amplification by bias-controlled multiplex PCR, followed by high-throughput sequencing. The published analysis was carried out like this. To quantify the absolute abundance of every unique TCRbeta CDR3 region, sequences were collapsed and filtered. Usable DNA was measured by amplifying reference genes present in all nucleated cells, and TCRbeta template counts were normalized to that usable DNA to estimate T cell fraction. Repertoire TCRs were annotated as SARS-CoV-2-specific by exact matching of V gene, CDR3 amino acid sequence and J gene to a known reactive TCR set. MIRA supplied the reference SARS-CoV-2 TCR set, which was filtered for enrichment in COVID-19-positive ImmuneCODE repertoires so that public or cross-reactive TCRs were removed. Using the MIRA antigens, annotated TCRs were further analysed by specific ORF or by position within an ORF. Breadth was defined as the number of annotated unique rearrangements divided by the total number of unique productive rearrangements, and depth was defined as the summed frequency of the annotated unique rearrangements. Two-sided Wilcoxon rank-sum tests were applied when comparing TCR breadth between groups. What TCRdb holds here is the immuneACCESS table cut down to in-frame rearrangements. Part of the clones is not present; checked against another copy, under half of the missing clones reflect an unresolved V gene, and the others are unexplained. That table furnishes V, J and clone size, whereas the DNA furnished D and trimming. Across this sample there are a few hundred thousand clones, with around 87% seen only once. Of the sample, 3.4% falls within the top ten clones.

CDR1 and CDR2, looked up from the germline V gene (reference sequence), are SEHNR and FQNEAQ. Including cysteine and phenylalanine, the CDR3 has 13 amino acids. Only the CDR3 portion is preserved as DNA: 39 bases, with reading frame beginning at the first base. V drops 5 bases and J drops 4 bases, leaving 9 bases in between. Explained via the paper, the treatment or condition label denotes: 15 to 20 received Ad26.COV2.S at low or high dose, single or two shots; about 5 received placebo; per-sample allocation not given. Repertoires of vaccine and placebo recipients were sequenced from samples collected on day 63 after the first injection. In Cohort 1b, about two dozen adults aged 18-55 years were enrolled at a single site in Boston, USA, between 29 July and 7 August 2020. Ad26.COV2.S was a replication-incompetent adenovirus type 26 vector that expressed a prefusion-stabilized SARS-CoV-2 spike protein derived from the original Wuhan strain.

Recombination connected TRBV7-9 to TRBJ2-1, with the D gene not clear enough to name. Specimen: peripheral blood, collected in a trial of Ad26.COV2.S vaccine versus placebo. This TCR was recovered from a person between 18 and 60 years old who received the Ad26.COV2.S COVID-19 vaccine or a placebo. The CDR3 in this case is CASSPQEYNEQFF. In nucleotides, the sequence is TGTGCCAGCAGCCCTCAGGAGTACAATGAGCAGTTCTTC.